This is a list of T cell receptor beta chains from one sample in a study of tumor-infiltrating lymphocytes in localized non-small cell lung cancer. Here immunoSEQ multiplex PCR was the method, and the copy in TCRdb shows in-frame clones only, minus some. The sample contains 6,800 or so clones, roughly three quarters of which appear only once. Sequencing input: uninvolved lung tissue not adjacent to the tumor. Source of these receptors: a human donor with non-small cell lung cancer. Both conserved end residues are part of each CDR3. D genes are given only for firm matches. Only part of the rows carry a size: once, few, many, or a class if the clone is expanded.

V gene	D gene	clone size	J gene	CDR3 DNA	CDR3 protein
TRBV18	NA	NA	TRBJ1-2	TGTGCCAGCTCGCCCACTAGCGGTCTTTCTGGCTACACCTTC	CASSPTSGLSGYTF
TRBV5-8	NA	NA	TRBJ1-6	TGTGCCAGCAGCTTGTTCGGGGGAACTAATTCACCCCTCCACTTT	CASSLFGGTNSPLHF
TRBV6-1	NA	NA	TRBJ2-7	TGTGCCAGCAGTGAACCCGGACGGGACGAGCAGTACTTC	CASSEPGRDEQYF
TRBV28	NA	NA	TRBJ1-3	TGTGCCAGCAGTTTAGTGTTTCTTTCTGGAAACACCATATATTTT	CASSLVFLSGNTIYF
TRBV4-1	NA	NA	TRBJ2-6	TGCGCCAGCAGCCAAGGGGACGCCACTGGGGCCAACGTCCTGACTTTC	CASSQGDATGANVLTF
TRBV30	NA	NA	TRBJ1-1	TGTGCCTGGAGTAAAATGAACACTGAAGCTTTCTTT	CAWSKMNTEAFF
TRBV23-1	NA	NA	TRBJ2-4	TGCGCCAGCAGTCTCCCTTCCTTAGCCAAAAACATTCAGTACTTC	CASSLPSLAKNIQYF
TRBV11-1	NA	NA	TRBJ1-2	TGTGCCAGCAGCTACCGGGAACCCAGCTATGGCTACACCTTC	CASSYREPSYGYTF
TRBV29-1	NA	NA	TRBJ2-1	TGCAGCGTTGCAGCTCGGGACTTGATGGACCCCAATGAGCAGTTCTTC	CSVAARDLMDPNEQFF
TRBV7-9	NA	once	TRBJ2-3	TGTGCCAGCAGTGAGGGCAGGGCCCATGATACGCAGTATTTT	CASSEGRAHDTQYF
TRBV19	NA	NA	TRBJ2-1	TGTGCCAGTATCGGGCCCAATGAGCAGTTCTTC	CASIGPNEQFF
TRBV7-6	NA	medium-sized	TRBJ2-3	TGTGCCAGCAGTGTCGGGATGGGGCAGACTACGCAGTATTTT	CASSVGMGQTTQYF
TRBV5-4	NA	NA	TRBJ2-2	TGTGCCAGCAGGGGGCCCAGGGAGAACGGGGAGCTGTTTTTT	CASRGPRENGELFF